These 13 T cell receptor beta chains were all obtained from the same sample, sequenced in a study of blood T cell repertoires in COVID-19. Using immunoSEQ multiplex PCR, the repertoire was profiled, and TCRdb retains in-frame clones only, with some absent. The sample records some 180,000 clones, 85% to 90% being singletons. The sequenced material came from PBMCs or T cells enriched from blood (not recorded which). Every receptor here comes from a man aged 40-49 years who had recovered from COVID-19.

About this clone: Other DNA sequences in this sample translate to the same CDR3. This chain joins TRBV7-9 and TRBJ1-2, with TRBD1 matching 8 bases. The ends lost 5 bases at V and 4 bases at J; junction bases unmatched: 3. This CDR3 contains 13 residues. The germline V gene has CDR1 SEHNR and CDR2 FQNEAQ (reference sequence). CDR3 loop: CASSPTGGYGYTF. As DNA, the CDR3 is TGTGCCAGCAGCCCTACAGGGGGCTATGGCTACACCTTC. The variable domain in full, with the rest retrieved from reference TRBV7-9 and TRBJ1-2, is DTGVSQNPRHKITKRGQNVTFRCDPISEHNRLYWYRQTLGQGPEFLTYFQNEAQLEKSRLLSDRFSAERPKGSFSTLEIQRTEQGDSAMYLCASSPTGGYGYTFGSGTRLTVV.

This rearrangement joins TRBV19 to TRBJ2-5, with D perhaps matching TRBD1 (5 bases). This CDR3 is 14 amino acids long. The V and J ends lost 5 bases and 4 bases respectively, with 14 bases between them. The germline CDR1 and CDR2 sequences are LNHDA and SQIVND (reference sequence). The chain's CDR3 is CASSPTGSGETQYF. The CDR3 DNA follows: TGTGCCAGTAGTCCCACAGGTTCCGGAGAGACCCAGTACTTC.

This chain joins TRBV3-1 (or the pseudogene TRBV3-2) and TRBJ1-6; unclear D gene. V was cut by 3 bases and J by 6 bases, with 9 bases left in between. From germline, CDR1 is LGHDT and CDR2 YNNKEL (reference sequence). The CDR3 extends over 14 amino acids. CDR3 nucleotide sequence: TGTGCCAGCAGCCATGGGGAGTTTAATTCACCCCTCCACTTT. Encoded protein: CASSHGEFNSPLHF.

The table lists this clone with a count of one. The chain is built from TRBV30 and TRBJ1-1; TRBD1 is a possible D gene (6 bases). Germline values: CDR1 GTSNPN, CDR2 SVGIG (reference sequence). Trimming removed 0 bases from V and 0 bases from J, with 14 bases in between. This CDR3 is 16 amino acids long. This CDR3 is CAWSVLGGWLNTEAFF. The CDR3 DNA is TGTGCCTGGAGTGTACTTGGGGGCTGGTTGAACACTGAAGCTTTCTTT.

This chain uses TRBV6-6 with TRBJ2-3; 10 positions match TRBD2. This CDR3 is 17 amino acids long. The V gene's germline CDR1 is MNHNY and CDR2 SVGAGI (reference sequence). V shed 6 bases, J shed 1 base, and the junction held 10 bases outside the gene matches. The CDR3 protein is CASRRRSGTSGTDTQYF. Here the CDR3 DNA reads TGTGCCAGCAGGCGACGGTCCGGGACTAGCGGCACAGATACGCAGTATTTT.

The V and J genes are TRBV5-5 and TRBJ2-1; maybe TRBD2 (6 bases). Trimming removed 1 base at V and 3 bases at J, with 14 bases between. The CDR3 totals 16 residues. Germline lookup yields CDR1 SGHKS and CDR2 YYEKEE (reference sequence). In DNA, the CDR3 is TGTGCCAGCAGCTTGTGGGAGCTAGCGCACTACAATGAGCAGTTCTTC. It translates to CASSLWELAHYNEQFF.

The chain links TRBV19 to TRBJ2-7; 7 nucleotides agree with TRBD2. The CDR3 sequence is 12 residues long. Germline CDR1 is LNHDA and CDR2 is SQIVND (reference sequence). With 7 bases clipped from V and 6 bases from J, the junction kept 6 bases outside the gene matches. CDR3 in amino acids: CASTIPGGEQYF. CDR3 bases: TGTGCCAGTACCATACCGGGGGGCGAGCAGTACTTC.

This chain joins TRBV2 and TRBJ2-2; D might be TRBD1 (6 bases). The germline V gene has CDR1 SNHLY and CDR2 FYNNEI. V was trimmed by 6 bases and J by 8 bases, leaving 10 bases between them. This CDR3 is 12 amino acids long. CDR3 amino acids: CASSQGMGELFF. In DNA, the CDR3 is TGTGCCAGCAGCCAGGGGATGGGGGAGCTGTTTTTT.

The gene calls are TRBV5-1 and TRBJ1-1, with D possibly matching TRBD1 (6 bases). There are 14 residues in the CDR3. Per the germline V gene, CDR1 is SGHRS and CDR2 is YFSETQ. Trimming cost V 0 bases and J 4 bases, with 10 bases left between them. The CDR3 here is CASSLAVDSTEAFF. CDR3 coding DNA: TGCGCCAGCAGCTTGGCCGTGGACAGCACTGAAGCTTTCTTT.

The chain's CDR3 is CASRTELYGYTF. In DNA form, the CDR3 reads TGTGCCAGCCGTACAGAGTTATATGGCTACACCTTC. The J gene is TRBJ1-2, the V gene TRBV5-4; D is unclear. The V gene's germline CDR1 is SGHNT and CDR2 YYREEE (reference sequence). The V end lost 7 bases, the J end lost 5 bases, and 12 bases lay between the germline ends. The CDR3 contains 12 residues.

The chain carries TRBV19 and TRBJ2-2; the match to TRBD1 covers 7 bases. CDR1 is LNHDA and CDR2 is SQIVND in the germline V gene (reference sequence). V lost 5 bases and J lost 4; bases outside the gene matches: 10. The length of the CDR3 is 16 residues. CDR3 DNA: TGTGCCAGTAGTGCCCAACAGGGGACGAGCACCGGGGAGCTGTTTTTT. This translates into CASSAQQGTSTGELFF. The variable domain in full, with the rest retrieved from reference TRBV19 and TRBJ2-2, is DGGITQSPKYLFRKEGQNVTLSCEQNLNHDAMYWYRQDPGQGLRLIYYSQIVNDFQKGDIAEGYSVSREKKESFPLTVTSAQKNPTAFYLCASSAQQGTSTGELFFGEGSRLTVL.

V usage is TRBV6-5 and J usage is TRBJ1-3; D uncertain. CDR3 length equals 16 residues. Looked up from germline, CDR1 is MNHEY and CDR2 is SVGAGI. V was shortened by 0 bases and J by 0 bases, with 9 bases between the two germline ends. Here the CDR3 DNA reads TGTGCCAGCAGTTACTCGACGGGGAGCTCTGGAAACACCATATATTTT. Protein: CASSYSTGSSGNTIYF.

This chain links TRBV5-1 with TRBJ2-5, with TRBD2 as a possible D gene (5 bases). Germline values: CDR1 SGHRS, CDR2 YFSETQ. There are 13 residues in the CDR3. The ends were cut back, 7 bases at V and 2 bases at J, with 12 bases in the middle. This CDR3 reads CASYSTGQETQYF. CDR3 DNA sequence: TGCGCCAGCTATTCGACGGGACAAGAGACCCAGTACTTC.